This T cell receptor beta chain was found in a study of shared clonotypes between healthy human individuals. Across the whole study: The donor group consisted of two women and a few men, aged 18 to 49. Used for every donor were three CD4 naive, three CD4 memory, two CD8 naive and one CD8 memory plate.

General observations from the study: Shared across several donors were about 4.6% of the naive CD4 clonotypes.

V lost 3 bases and J 2 bases, leaving 11 bases between the germline ends. The CDR3 has 14 amino acids. Germline-derived CDR1 and CDR2 are MNHEY and SMNVEV (reference sequence). Clones were sequenced by immunoSEQ multiplex PCR, and TCRdb holds only the in-frame ones, with some missing. The table has about 2,500,000 clones, around nine tenths seen once; the top ten hold roughly 0.13%. This clone was recorded a few times. Antigen specificity is unknown. The TCR comes from a man aged 18 to 30 in good health. The specimen was naive CD4+ T cells sorted from blood. Indicated subset: CD45RA+ positively selected. The rearrangement joins TRBV27 to TRBJ2-7; D possibly corresponds to TRBD1 (7 bases). Here the CDR3 reads CASSLEGATYEQYF. The CDR3 DNA is TGTGCCAGCAGTTTGGAGGGGGCAACCTACGAGCAGTACTTC.